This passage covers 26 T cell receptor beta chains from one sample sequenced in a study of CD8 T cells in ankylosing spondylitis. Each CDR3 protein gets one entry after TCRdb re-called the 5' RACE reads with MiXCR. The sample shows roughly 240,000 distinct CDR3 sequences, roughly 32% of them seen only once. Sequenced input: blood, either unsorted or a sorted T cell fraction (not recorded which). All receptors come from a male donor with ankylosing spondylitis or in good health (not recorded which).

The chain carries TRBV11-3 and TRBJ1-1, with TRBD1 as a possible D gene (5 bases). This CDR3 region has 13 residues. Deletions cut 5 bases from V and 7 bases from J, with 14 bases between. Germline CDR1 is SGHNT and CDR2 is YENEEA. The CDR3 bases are TGTGCCAGCAGCCTTTATCAGGGAGATGAAGCTTTCTTT. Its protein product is CASSLYQGDEAFF.

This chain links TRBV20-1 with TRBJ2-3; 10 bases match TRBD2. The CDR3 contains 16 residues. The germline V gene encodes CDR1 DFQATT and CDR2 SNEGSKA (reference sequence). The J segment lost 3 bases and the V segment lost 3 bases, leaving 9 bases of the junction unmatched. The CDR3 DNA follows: TGCAGTGCTAGGGCGTGGGCTAGCGGGGGAACAGATACGCAGTATTTT. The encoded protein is CSARAWASGGTDTQYF.

The CDR3 DNA is TGTGCCAGCAGTTTATCGGTGGGGCGACCTCAAGAGACCCAGTACTTC. It yields the protein CASSLSVGRPQETQYF. This chain joins TRBV27 and TRBJ2-5, with D possibly TRBD1 on 5 matching bases. Looked up from germline, CDR1 is MNHEY and CDR2 is SMNVEV (reference sequence). The CDR3 consists of 16 residues. V lost 0 bases to trimming and J lost 2 bases, with 13 bases between them.

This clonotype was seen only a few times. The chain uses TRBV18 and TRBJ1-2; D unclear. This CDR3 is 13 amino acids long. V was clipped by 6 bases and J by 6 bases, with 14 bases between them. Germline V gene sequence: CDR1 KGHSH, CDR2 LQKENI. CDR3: CASSGMTVDGYTF. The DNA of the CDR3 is TGTGCCAGCTCCGGAATGACGGTTGATGGCTACACCTTC.

Here the CDR3 DNA reads TGCAGTGCTAGAGATCGACAGGGGATGAGCTACACCTTC. It encodes CSARDRQGMSYTF. The rearrangement uses TRBV20-1 and TRBJ1-2; 8 positions agree with TRBD1. The CDR3 consists of 13 residues. V trimming: 0 bases; J trimming: 9 bases; junction bases outside the gene matches: 6. Germline CDR1 is DFQATT and CDR2 is SNEGSKA (reference sequence).

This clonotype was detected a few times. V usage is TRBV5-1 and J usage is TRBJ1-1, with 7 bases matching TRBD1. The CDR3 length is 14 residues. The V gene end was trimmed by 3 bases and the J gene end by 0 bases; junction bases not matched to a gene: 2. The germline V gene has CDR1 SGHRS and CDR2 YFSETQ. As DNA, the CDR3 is TGCGCCAGCAGCTCGACAGGGATGAACACTGAAGCTTTCTTT. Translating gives CASSSTGMNTEAFF.

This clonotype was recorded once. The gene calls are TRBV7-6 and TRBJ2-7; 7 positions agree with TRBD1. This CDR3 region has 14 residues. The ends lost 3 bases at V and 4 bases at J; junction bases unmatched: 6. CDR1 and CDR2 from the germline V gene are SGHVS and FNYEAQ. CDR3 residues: CASSLGDSKYEQYF. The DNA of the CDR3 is TGTGCCAGCAGCTTGGGGGACAGCAAATACGAGCAGTACTTC.

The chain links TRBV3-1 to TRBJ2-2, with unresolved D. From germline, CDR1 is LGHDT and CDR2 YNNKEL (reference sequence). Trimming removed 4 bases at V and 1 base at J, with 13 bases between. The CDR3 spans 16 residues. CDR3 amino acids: CASSPWTELNTGELFF. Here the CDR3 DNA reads TGTGCCAGCAGCCCCTGGACGGAATTGAACACCGGGGAGCTGTTTTTT.

The CDR3 DNA is TGTGCCAGCAGCCTACCGGGACAGGGGGCGAAGGATTCTGATCAGCCCCAGCATTTT. Amino acids: CASSLPGQGAKDSDQPQHF. The rearrangement uses TRBV7-8 and TRBJ1-5; 12 nucleotides agree with TRBD1. Trimming took 5 bases from V and 5 from J; bases not matched to a gene: 16. Germline lookup yields CDR1 SGHVS and CDR2 FQNEAQ. The CDR3 is made up of 19 amino acids.

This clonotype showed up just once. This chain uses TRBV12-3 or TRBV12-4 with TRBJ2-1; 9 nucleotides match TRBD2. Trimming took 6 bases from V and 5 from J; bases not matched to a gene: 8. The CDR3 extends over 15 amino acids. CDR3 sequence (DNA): TGTGCCAGCAGGGATGGGACTAGCCTTAACAATGAGCAGTTCTTC. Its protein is CASRDGTSLNNEQFF.

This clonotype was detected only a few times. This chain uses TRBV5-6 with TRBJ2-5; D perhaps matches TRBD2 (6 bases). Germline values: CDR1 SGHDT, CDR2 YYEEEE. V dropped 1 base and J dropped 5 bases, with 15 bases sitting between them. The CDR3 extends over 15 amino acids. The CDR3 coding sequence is TGTGCCAGCAGCTTGATAGAAGCAGGGAGGGAGACCCAGTACTTC. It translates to CASSLIEAGRETQYF.

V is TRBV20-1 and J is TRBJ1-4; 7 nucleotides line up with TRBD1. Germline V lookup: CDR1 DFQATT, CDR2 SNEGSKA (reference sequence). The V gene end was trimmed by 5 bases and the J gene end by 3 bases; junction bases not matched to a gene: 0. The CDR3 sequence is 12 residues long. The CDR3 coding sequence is TGCAGTGCTGGACAGGCTAATGAAAAACTGTTTTTT. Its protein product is CSAGQANEKLFF.

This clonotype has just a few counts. CDR3 protein: CASSLSQGAGEQFF. The DNA of the CDR3 is TGTGCCAGCAGTTTAAGCCAGGGGGCGGGTGAGCAGTTCTTC. The V and J genes are TRBV12-3 or TRBV12-4 and TRBJ2-1; 8 bases fit TRBD1. The V gene end was trimmed by 2 bases and the J gene end by 9 bases; junction bases not matched to a gene: 6. This CDR3 is built from 14 residues.

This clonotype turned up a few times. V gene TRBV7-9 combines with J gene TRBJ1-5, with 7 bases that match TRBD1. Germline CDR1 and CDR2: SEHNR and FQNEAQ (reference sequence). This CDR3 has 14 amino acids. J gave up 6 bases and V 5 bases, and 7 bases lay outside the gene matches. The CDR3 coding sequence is TGTGCCAGCAGCCAGGAGGGGGCAAGTCAGCCCCAGCATTTT. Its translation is CASSQEGASQPQHF.

This CDR3 is CASSLLAGGNNEQFF. For the CDR3, the DNA is TGTGCCAGCAGCTTGTTAGCGGGGGGGAACAATGAGCAGTTCTTC. This chain joins TRBV5-5 and TRBJ2-1; 11 nucleotides align to TRBD2. From germline, CDR1 is SGHKS and CDR2 YYEKEE (reference sequence). This CDR3 has 15 residues. After removal of 1 base from V and 5 bases from J, the junction contained 2 bases not matched to a gene.

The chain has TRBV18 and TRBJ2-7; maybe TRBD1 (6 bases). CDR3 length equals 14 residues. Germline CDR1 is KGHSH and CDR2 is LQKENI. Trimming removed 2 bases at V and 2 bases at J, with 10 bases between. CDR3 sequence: CASSPTGITYEQYF. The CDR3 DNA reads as TGTGCCAGCTCACCAACAGGGATTACCTACGAGCAGTACTTC.

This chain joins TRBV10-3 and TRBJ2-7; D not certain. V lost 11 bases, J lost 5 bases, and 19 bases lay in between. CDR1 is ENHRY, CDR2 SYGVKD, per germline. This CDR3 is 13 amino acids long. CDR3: CAVSGPTGDEQYF. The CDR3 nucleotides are TGTGCCGTCTCAGGTCCTACGGGCGACGAGCAGTACTTC.

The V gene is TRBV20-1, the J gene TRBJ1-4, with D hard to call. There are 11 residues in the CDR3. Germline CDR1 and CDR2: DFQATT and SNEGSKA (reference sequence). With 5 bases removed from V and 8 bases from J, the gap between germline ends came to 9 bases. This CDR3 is CSASIGEKLFF. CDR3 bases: TGCAGTGCTTCGATTGGGGAAAAACTGTTTTTT.

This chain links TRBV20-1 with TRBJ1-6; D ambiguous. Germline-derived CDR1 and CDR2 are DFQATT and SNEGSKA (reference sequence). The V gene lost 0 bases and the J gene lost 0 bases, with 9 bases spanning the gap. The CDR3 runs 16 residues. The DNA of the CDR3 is TGCAGTGCTAGAGATCCGGAGGGCTCCTATAATTCACCCCTCCACTTT. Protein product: CSARDPEGSYNSPLHF.

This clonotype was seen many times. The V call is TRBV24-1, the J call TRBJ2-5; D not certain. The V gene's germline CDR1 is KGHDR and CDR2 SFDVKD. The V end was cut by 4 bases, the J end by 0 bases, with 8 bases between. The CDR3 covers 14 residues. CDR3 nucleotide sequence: TGTGCCACCAGTGACGCAGGAAACCAAGAGACCCAGTACTTC. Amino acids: CATSDAGNQETQYF.

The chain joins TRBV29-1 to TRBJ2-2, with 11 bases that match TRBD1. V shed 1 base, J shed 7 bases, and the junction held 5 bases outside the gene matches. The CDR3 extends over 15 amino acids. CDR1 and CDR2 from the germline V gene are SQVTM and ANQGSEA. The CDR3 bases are TGCAGCGTTGAAGGGACAGGGGGCGAGGTCGGGGAGCTGTTTTTT. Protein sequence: CSVEGTGGEVGELFF.

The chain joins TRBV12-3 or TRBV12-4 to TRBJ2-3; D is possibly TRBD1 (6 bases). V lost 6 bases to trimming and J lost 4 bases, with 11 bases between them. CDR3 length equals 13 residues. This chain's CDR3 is CASSGQRPDTQYF. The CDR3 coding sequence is TGTGCCAGCAGCGGACAGAGACCAGATACGCAGTATTTT.

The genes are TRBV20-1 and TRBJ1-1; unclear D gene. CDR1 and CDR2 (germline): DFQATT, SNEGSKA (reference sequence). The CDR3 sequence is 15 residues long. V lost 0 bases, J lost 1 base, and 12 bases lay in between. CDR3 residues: CSARDRRHWNTEAFF. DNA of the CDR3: TGCAGTGCTAGAGATCGTAGGCATTGGAACACTGAAGCTTTCTTT.

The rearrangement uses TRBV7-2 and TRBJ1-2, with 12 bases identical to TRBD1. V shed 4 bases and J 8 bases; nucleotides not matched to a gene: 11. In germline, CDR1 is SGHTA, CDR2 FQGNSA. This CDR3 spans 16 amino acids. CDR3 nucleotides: TGTGCCAGCAGCTCATCCGGGACAGGGGGCGTTAAGGGCTACACCTTC. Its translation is CASSSSGTGGVKGYTF.

CDR3 sequence reads: CASSQDGEQFF. The CDR3 coding sequence is TGTGCCAGCAGCCAAGACGGTGAGCAGTTCTTC. V is TRBV4-2 and J is TRBJ2-1, with D hard to call. The germline V gene encodes CDR1 LGHNA and CDR2 YNFKEQ. This CDR3 is built from 11 residues. The germline V and J ends were trimmed by 0 bases and 9 bases, with 3 bases remaining between them.

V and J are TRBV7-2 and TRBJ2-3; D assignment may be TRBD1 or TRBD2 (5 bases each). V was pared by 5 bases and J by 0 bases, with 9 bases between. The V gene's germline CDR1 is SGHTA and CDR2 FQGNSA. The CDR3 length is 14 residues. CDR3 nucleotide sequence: TGTGCCAGCAGCGAGGGACCAAGCACAGATACGCAGTATTTT. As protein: CASSEGPSTDTQYF. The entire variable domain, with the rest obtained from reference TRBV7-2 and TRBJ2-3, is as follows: GAGVSQSPSNKVTEKGKDVELRCDPISGHTALYWYRQSLGQGLEFLIYFQGNSAPDKSGLPSDRFSAERTGGSVSTLTIQRTQQEDSAVYLCASSEGPSTDTQYFGPGTRLTVL.